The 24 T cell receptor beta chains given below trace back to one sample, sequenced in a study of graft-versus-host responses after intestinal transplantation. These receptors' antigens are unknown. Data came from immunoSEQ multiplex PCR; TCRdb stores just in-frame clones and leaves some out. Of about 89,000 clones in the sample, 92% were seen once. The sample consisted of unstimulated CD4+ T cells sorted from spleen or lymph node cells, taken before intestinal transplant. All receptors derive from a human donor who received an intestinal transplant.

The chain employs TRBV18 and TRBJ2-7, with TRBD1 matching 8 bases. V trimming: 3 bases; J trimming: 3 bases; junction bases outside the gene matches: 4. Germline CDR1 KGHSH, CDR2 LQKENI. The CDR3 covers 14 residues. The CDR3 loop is CASSPRQGYYEQYF. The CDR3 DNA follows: TGTGCCAGCTCACCCCGACAGGGGTACTACGAGCAGTACTTC.

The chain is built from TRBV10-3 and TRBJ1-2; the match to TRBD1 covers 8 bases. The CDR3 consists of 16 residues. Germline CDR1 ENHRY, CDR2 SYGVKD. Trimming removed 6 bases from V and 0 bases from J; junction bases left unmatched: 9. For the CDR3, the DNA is TGTGCCATCAGGCAAACCGGGACAGGAACTAACTATGGCTACACCTTC. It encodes CAIRQTGTGTNYGYTF.

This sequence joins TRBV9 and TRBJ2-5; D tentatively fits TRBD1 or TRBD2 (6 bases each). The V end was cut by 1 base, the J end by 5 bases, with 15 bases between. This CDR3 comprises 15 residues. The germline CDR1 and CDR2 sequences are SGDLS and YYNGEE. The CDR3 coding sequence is TGTGCCAGCAGCGTAATGGGGGGCCGGGGGGAGACCCAGTACTTC. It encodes CASSVMGGRGETQYF.

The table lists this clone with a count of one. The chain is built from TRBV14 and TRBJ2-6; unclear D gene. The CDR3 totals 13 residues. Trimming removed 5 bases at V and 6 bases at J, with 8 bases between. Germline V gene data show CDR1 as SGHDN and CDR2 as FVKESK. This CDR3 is CASSVHPANVLTF. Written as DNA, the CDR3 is TGTGCCAGCAGCGTACACCCGGCCAACGTCCTGACTTTC.

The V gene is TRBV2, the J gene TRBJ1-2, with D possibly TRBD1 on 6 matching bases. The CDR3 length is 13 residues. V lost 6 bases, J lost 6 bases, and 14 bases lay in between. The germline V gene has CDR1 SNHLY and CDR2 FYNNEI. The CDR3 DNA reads TGTGCCAGCAGCCAGGCAGGGGCGGATGGCTACACCTTC. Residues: CASSQAGADGYTF.

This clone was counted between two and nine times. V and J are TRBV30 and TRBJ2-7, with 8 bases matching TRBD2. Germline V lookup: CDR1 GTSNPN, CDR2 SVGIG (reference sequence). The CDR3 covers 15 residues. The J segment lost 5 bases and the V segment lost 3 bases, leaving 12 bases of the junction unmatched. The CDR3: CAWRPRPGGGDEQYF. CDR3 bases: TGTGCCTGGAGGCCTCGACCGGGGGGGGGCGACGAGCAGTACTTC.

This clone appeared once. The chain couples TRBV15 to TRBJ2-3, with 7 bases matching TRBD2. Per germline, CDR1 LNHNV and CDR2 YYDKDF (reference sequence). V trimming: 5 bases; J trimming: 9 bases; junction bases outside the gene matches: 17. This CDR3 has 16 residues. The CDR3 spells CATSGLAEALKGTQYF. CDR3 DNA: TGTGCCACCAGCGGGCTAGCGGAGGCCCTTAAAGGCACGCAGTATTTT.

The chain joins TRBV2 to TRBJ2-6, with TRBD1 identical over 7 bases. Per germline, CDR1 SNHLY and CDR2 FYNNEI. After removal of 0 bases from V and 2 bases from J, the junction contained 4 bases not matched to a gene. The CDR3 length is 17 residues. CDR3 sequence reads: CASSEAQGIAGANVLTF. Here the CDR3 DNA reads TGTGCCAGCAGTGAAGCACAGGGGATAGCTGGGGCCAACGTCCTGACTTTC.

The CDR3 DNA is TGTGCCAGCAGTGGAGAGGGGGATCGGAGTGAAGCTTTCTTT. Translation gives CASSGEGDRSEAFF. The chain recombines TRBV27 with TRBJ1-1; a possible D gene is TRBD1 (6 bases). Germline V gives CDR1 MNHEY, CDR2 SMNVEV (reference sequence). V lost 5 bases and J 7 bases, leaving 17 bases between the germline ends. The CDR3 consists of 14 residues.

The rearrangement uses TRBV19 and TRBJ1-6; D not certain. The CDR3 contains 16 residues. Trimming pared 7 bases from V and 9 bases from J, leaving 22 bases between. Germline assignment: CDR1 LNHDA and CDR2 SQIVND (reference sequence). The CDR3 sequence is CASTARGLGRGSPLHF. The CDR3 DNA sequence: TGTGCCAGTACCGCCAGAGGGCTGGGCCGTGGTTCACCCCTCCACTTT.

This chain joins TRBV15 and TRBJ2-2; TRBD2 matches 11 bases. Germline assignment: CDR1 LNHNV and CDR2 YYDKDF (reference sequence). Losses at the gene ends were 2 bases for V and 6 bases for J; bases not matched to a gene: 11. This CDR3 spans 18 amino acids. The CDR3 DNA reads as TGTGCCACCAGCAGACCTACTGGACTAGCGGGCTGGGCCGGGGAGCTGTTTTTT. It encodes CATSRPTGLAGWAGELFF.

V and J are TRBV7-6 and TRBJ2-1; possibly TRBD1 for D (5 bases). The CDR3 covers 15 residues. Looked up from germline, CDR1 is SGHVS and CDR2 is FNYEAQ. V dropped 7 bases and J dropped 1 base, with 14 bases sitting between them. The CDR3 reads CASTKGGASYNEQFF. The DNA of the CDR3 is TGTGCCAGCACCAAGGGTGGGGCTTCCTACAATGAGCAGTTCTTC.

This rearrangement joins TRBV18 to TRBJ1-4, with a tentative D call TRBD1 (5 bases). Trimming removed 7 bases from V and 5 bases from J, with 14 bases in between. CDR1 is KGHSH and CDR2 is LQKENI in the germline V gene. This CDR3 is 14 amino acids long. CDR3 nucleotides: TGTGCCAGCTGGGCGGGGCGCCAGAATGAAAAACTGTTTTTT. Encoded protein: CASWAGRQNEKLFF.

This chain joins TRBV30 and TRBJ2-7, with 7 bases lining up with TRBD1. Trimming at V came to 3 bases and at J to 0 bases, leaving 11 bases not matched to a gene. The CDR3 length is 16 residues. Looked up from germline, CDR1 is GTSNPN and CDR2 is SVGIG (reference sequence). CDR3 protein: CAWRARGQLDSYEQYF. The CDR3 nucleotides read TGTGCCTGGAGGGCGAGGGGGCAGCTGGACTCCTACGAGCAGTACTTC. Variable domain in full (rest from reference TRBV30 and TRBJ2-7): SQTIHQWPATLVQPVGSPLSLECTVEGTSNPNLYWYRQAAGRGLQLLFYSVGIGQISSEVPQNLSASRPQDRQFILSSKKLLLSDSGFYLCAWRARGQLDSYEQYFGPGTRLTVT.

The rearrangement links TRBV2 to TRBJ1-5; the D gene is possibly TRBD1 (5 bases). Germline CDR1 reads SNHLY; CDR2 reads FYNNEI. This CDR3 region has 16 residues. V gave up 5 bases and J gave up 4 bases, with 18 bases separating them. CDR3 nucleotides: TGTGCCAGCAGTCCGTTGGGGGACGGGACGAATCAGCCCCAGCATTTT. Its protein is CASSPLGDGTNQPQHF.

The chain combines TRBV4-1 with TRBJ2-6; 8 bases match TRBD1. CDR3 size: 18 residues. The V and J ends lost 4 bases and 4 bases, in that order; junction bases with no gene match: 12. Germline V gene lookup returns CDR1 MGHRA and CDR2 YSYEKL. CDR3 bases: TGCGCCAGCAGCCCTCGACAGGGGTCGTTTGAGGGGGCCAACGTCCTGACTTTC. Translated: CASSPRQGSFEGANVLTF.

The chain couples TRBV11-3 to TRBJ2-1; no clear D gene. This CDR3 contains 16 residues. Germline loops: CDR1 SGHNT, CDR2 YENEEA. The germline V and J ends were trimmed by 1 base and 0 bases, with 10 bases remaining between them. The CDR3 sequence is CASSLARLASYNEQFF. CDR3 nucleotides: TGTGCCAGCAGCTTAGCCCGACTGGCCTCCTACAATGAGCAGTTCTTC.

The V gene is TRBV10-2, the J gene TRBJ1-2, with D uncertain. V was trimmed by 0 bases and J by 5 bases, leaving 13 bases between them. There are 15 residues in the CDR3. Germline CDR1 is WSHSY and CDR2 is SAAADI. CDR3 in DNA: TGCGCCAGCAGTGAGTCGGGCAGGCCCCGGTATGGCTACACCTTC. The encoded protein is CASSESGRPRYGYTF.

CDR3 in amino acids: CASRSPWDQETQYF. The CDR3 bases are TGTGCCAGCAGATCTCCATGGGATCAAGAGACCCAGTACTTC. This chain uses TRBV7-9 with TRBJ2-5, with no clear D. This CDR3 spans 14 amino acids. The V end was cut by 6 bases, the J end by 2 bases, with 13 bases between. Per the germline V gene, CDR1 is SEHNR and CDR2 is FQNEAQ (reference sequence).

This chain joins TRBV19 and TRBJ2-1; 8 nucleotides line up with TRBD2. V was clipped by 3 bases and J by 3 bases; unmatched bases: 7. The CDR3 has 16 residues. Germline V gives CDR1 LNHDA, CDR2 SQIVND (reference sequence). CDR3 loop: CASSIRGGRYYNEQFF. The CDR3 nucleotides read TGTGCCAGTAGTATTCGTGGCGGGAGGTACTACAATGAGCAGTTCTTC.

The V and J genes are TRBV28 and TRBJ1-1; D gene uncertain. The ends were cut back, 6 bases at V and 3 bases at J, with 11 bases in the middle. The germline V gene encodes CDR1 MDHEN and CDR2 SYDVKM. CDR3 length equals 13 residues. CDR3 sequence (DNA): TGTGCCAGCAGCCTAAATCACGACACTGAAGCTTTCTTT. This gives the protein CASSLNHDTEAFF.

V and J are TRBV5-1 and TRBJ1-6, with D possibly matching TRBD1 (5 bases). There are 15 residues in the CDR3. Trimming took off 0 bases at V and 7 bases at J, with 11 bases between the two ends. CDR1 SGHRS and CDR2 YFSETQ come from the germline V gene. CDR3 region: CASSLDTGLNSPLHF. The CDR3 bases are TGCGCCAGCAGCTTGGATACAGGTTTAAATTCACCCCTCCACTTT.

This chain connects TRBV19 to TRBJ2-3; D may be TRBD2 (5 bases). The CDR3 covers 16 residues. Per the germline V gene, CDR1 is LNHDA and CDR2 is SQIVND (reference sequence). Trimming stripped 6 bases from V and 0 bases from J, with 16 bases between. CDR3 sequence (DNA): TGTGCCAGTAGCCCTGCGGCGGGTGGGAGCACAGATACGCAGTATTTT. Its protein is CASSPAAGGSTDTQYF.

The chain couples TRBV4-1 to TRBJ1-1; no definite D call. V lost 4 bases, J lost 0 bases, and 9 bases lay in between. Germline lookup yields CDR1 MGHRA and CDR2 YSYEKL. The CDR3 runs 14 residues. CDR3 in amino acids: CASSLGEVNTEAFF. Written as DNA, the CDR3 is TGCGCCAGCAGCCTTGGAGAAGTGAACACTGAAGCTTTCTTT.